The 9 T cell receptor beta chains in this list originate from one sample, sequenced in a study of blood T cells in healthy people across ages. Alongside a J-beta primer mix, a sample-barcoded 5' primer served in a second PCR lasting roughly 7 to 11 cycles. TCRdb ran MiXCR on the 5' RACE reads and lists one entry per CDR3 protein. The sample lists hundreds of thousands of distinct CDR3 sequences; roughly 60% were seen once. Source material: blood. Source of these receptors: a man between 25 and 39 years old in good health.

This clonotype was observed a single time. The V call is TRBV20-1, the J call TRBJ2-5; 8 bases are shared with TRBD2. The CDR3 has 14 amino acids. The V segment lost 3 bases and the J segment 2 bases; nucleotides outside the gene matches: 5. The germline CDR1 and CDR2 sequences are DFQATT and SNEGSKA (reference sequence). The CDR3 protein is CSARSVAGQETQYF. Written as DNA, the CDR3 is TGCAGTGCTAGGTCGGTAGCGGGACAAGAGACCCAGTACTTC.

In nucleotides, the CDR3 is TGCAGCGTCAACAGGGAAGTGGGGCTGGATACGCAGTATTTT. This codes for CSVNREVGLDTQYF. The chain links TRBV29-1 to TRBJ2-3, with TRBD1 as a possible D gene (6 bases). The length of the CDR3 is 14 residues. Germline V gene sequence: CDR1 SQVTM, CDR2 ANQGSEA. V dropped 6 bases and J dropped 6 bases, with 19 bases sitting between them.

CDR3 nucleotides: TGTGCCACCAGCAGAGCCGAGGCCCAGTACTTC. It encodes CATSRAEAQYF. This chain uses TRBV15 with TRBJ2-5; no clear D. The V end lost 1 base, the J end lost 9 bases, and 6 bases lay between the germline ends. Germline assignment: CDR1 LNHNV and CDR2 YYDKDF (reference sequence). The CDR3 length is 11 residues.

The rearrangement links TRBV4-3 to TRBJ2-3; possible D gene TRBD2, 6 bases. Trimming removed 3 bases from V and 4 bases from J, with 14 bases in between. This CDR3 is 15 amino acids long. Germline CDR1 reads LGHNA; CDR2 reads YSLEER. CDR3 coding DNA: TGCGCCAGCAGCCATGCGGGAACCAGCGCAGATACGCAGTATTTT. Translating it yields CASSHAGTSADTQYF.

This sequence joins TRBV11-2 and TRBJ2-1, with 8 bases matching TRBD2. The V segment lost 2 bases and the J segment 8 bases; nucleotides outside the gene matches: 20. CDR3 length: 19 amino acids. Per germline, CDR1 SGHAT and CDR2 FQNNGV. The chain's CDR3 is CASSLPSRNRGGRLDEQFF. The CDR3 DNA reads as TGTGCCAGCAGCTTACCCTCCCGGAATCGGGGGGGGCGGTTGGATGAGCAGTTCTTC.

In this sample, this clonotype turned up a few times. This chain connects TRBV5-1 to TRBJ2-1, with D hard to call. Trimming took 1 base from V and 5 from J, leaving 10 bases between them. Per the germline V gene, CDR1 is SGHRS and CDR2 is YFSETQ. The CDR3 sequence is 14 residues long. The DNA of the CDR3 is TGCGCCAGCAGCTTGCTAGGGAAAAACAATGAGCAGTTCTTC. Protein sequence: CASSLLGKNNEQFF.

The CDR3 DNA sequence: TGTGCCAGCAGCGATGGAGGGACCAAACCGTACGAGCAGTACTTC. Amino acids: CASSDGGTKPYEQYF. The rearrangement joins TRBV7-2 to TRBJ2-5; a weak D match, TRBD2 (6 bases). The J call is doubtful: the DNA matches TRBJ2-7 better. The CDR3 totals 15 residues. Germline V gene data show CDR1 as SGHTA and CDR2 as FQGNSA.

The J gene is TRBJ2-4, the V gene TRBV29-1, with 8 positions matching TRBD1. The J call may be faulty, since TRBJ2-7 better matches the DNA end. The CDR3 sequence is 14 residues long. CDR1 and CDR2 (germline): SQVTM, ANQGSEA. The CDR3 region has the DNA TGCAGCGTAAAGACCGGGACAGGACCCTACGAGCAGTACTTC. Amino acid sequence: CSVKTGTGPYEQYF.

This chain joins TRBV7-2 and TRBJ2-3, with D unresolved. CDR3 length equals 15 residues. Per germline, CDR1 SGHTA and CDR2 FQGNSA. V lost 3 bases and J 0 bases, leaving 10 bases between the germline ends. CDR3 nucleotide sequence: TGTGCCAGCAGCTTTATCCCGGTTAGCACAGATACGCAGTATTTT. Translating it yields CASSFIPVSTDTQYF.